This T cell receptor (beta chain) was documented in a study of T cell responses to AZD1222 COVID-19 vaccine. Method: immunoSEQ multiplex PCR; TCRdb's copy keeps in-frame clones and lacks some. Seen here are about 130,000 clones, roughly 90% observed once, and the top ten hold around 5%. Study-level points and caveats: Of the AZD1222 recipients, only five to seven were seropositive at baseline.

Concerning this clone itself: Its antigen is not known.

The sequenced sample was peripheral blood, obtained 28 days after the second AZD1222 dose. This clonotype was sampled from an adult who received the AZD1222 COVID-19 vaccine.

The CDR3 loop is CSVQGSYGYTF. The CDR3 region has the DNA TGCAGCGTCCAGGGGAGCTATGGCTACACCTTC. The chain recombines TRBV29-1 with TRBJ1-2; D possibly corresponds to TRBD1 (6 bases). Trimming left V 6 bases short and J 4 bases short, with 9 bases between. The CDR3 consists of 11 residues. Germline CDR1 SQVTM, CDR2 ANQGSEA.